The present T cell receptor beta chain was sequenced within a study of blood T cell repertoires in COVID-19. Study as a whole: COVID-19 samples collected from the United States, Italy and Spain covered acute and convalescent phases. Sources were T cells, B-cell-depleted T cells, or PBMCs; the material itself was cDNA or gDNA.

Trimming removed 3 bases from V and 3 bases from J; junction bases left unmatched: 5. CDR3 length: 16 amino acids. CDR1 SGDLS and CDR2 YYNGEE come from the germline V gene. In this sample, this clone turned up a few times. Authors' data handling: Nucleated cell number was recorded as an estimate derived from reference gene primer amplification. Clones were read by immunoSEQ multiplex PCR, and TCRdb kept only the in-frame ones, dropping some. From that table come the V and J calls and clone size; the DNA was used to work out D and trimming. Of 90,000 to 95,000 clones in the sample, around 88% were seen once.

Sequencing was performed on peripheral blood. This rearrangement joins TRBV9 to TRBJ2-1, with 11 bases aligning to TRBD2. The sequence came from a woman in her sixties or seventies with acute or convalescent COVID-19. The CDR3 DNA follows: TGTGCCAGCAGCGAAAAACTAGCGGGGGACTACAATGAGCAGTTCTTC. Translated: CASSEKLAGDYNEQFF.